This TCR beta chain was identified in a study of cytomegalovirus exposure and HLA in healthy donors. Trimming took off 2 bases at V and 4 bases at J, with 9 bases between the two ends. This CDR3 spans 15 amino acids. Germline V gives CDR1 MNHNS, CDR2 SASEGT. PCR amplification relied on 60 Vbeta primers (plus 13 Jbeta primers). Using immunoSEQ multiplex PCR, the repertoire was profiled, and TCRdb retains in-frame clones only, with some absent. Altogether 63,000 or so clones are present, about 82% being singletons, with the ten largest covering roughly 4%. Source material: PBMCs. This sequence was found in a woman in her twenties or thirties in good health and CMV-seronegative. J is TRBJ2-6 and V is TRBV6-1, with a tentative D call TRBD1 (5 bases). This CDR3 is CASSEWGPGANVLTF. CDR3 nucleotides: TGTGCCAGCAGTGAATGGGGCCCCGGGGCCAACGTCCTGACTTTC.